A selection of T cell receptor beta chains follows, all from one sample in a study of a mutant IDH1 vaccine in newly diagnosed glioma. The table came from immunoSEQ multiplex PCR; TCRdb's copy has only in-frame clones and leaves some out. The profile shows 50,000 to 70,000 clones, approximately 80% of them singletons. Their recognized antigens are unknown. This sample comprised PBMCs, obtained from a glioma patient whose treatment included an IDH1 peptide vaccine. These receptors all come from a young woman with glioma. Some clones in this sample may be carry-over from other donors' samples. Both conserved end residues are trimmed from each CDR3.

TRBV20-1,9,TRBJ2-7,SGAGQYEQY
TRBV7-9,14,TRBJ2-2,ASSQLGTENTGELF
TRBV5-1,15,TRBJ2-2,ASSFRNPGGHTGELF
TRBV6-5,13,TRBJ2-7,ASSYGQGGIYEQY
TRBV6-5,12,TRBJ1-1,ASSYGFTNTEAF
TRBV5-1,11,TRBJ2-1,ASSLEVGAEQF
TRBV5-6,15,TRBJ1-1,ASSLGRGGLMGTEAF
TRBV5-5,12,TRBJ2-7,ASSLSPLTYEQY
TRBV18,9,TRBJ2-7,ASSRDYEQY
TRBV19,10,TRBJ1-3,ASKGSGDTIY
TRBV4-3,14,TRBJ1-2,ASSQGITGLFNGYT
TRBV4-1,15,TRBJ1-6,ASSQVGGGSYNSPLH
TRBV5-5,13,TRBJ1-4,ASSLLGRVEEKLF
TRBV6-1,13,TRBJ2-2,ASSGLTGGTGELF
TRBV5-6,15,TRBJ1-5,ASSMGPIDYSNQPQH
TRBV21-1,14,TRBJ2-5,ASSTTLGGGTETQY
TRBV27,13,TRBJ2-2,ASSFLRLNTGELF
TRBV11-1,11,TRBJ1-1,ASSLYGGTEAF
TRBV5-1,10,TRBJ1-2,ASTVDRDGYT
TRBV29-1,12,TRBJ1-2,SIPTGTPDYGYT
TRBV4-1,12,TRBJ2-7,ASSQDRAAYEQY
TRBV5-1,14,TRBJ2-1,ASSSGTSGGYNEQF
TRBV6-5,10,TRBJ1-1,ASNDPQTEAF
TRBV6-4,11,TRBJ1-2,ASSVGTGYGYT
TRBV7-9,14,TRBJ2-3,ASSLRDSGSTNTQY
TRBV4-1,12,TRBJ2-1,ASSQDGGVNEQF
TRBV15,13,TRBJ1-1,ATSRGGDRYTEAF
TRBV29-1,12,TRBJ2-5,SAVLAGGGETQY
TRBV19,13,TRBJ2-1,ASRAMASVRGEQF
TRBV9,13,TRBJ1-5,ASSAQGGERQPQH
TRBV6-1,12,TRBJ1-3,ASSAGTAVNTIY
TRBV19,12,TRBJ2-3,ASSPTALEDTQY
TRBV4-3,15,TRBJ1-4,ASSQEIMLGRAEKLF
TRBV6-6,12,TRBJ1-1,ASSYLGGENGAF
TRBV5-1,13,TRBJ2-2,ASSKIGTMTGELF
TRBV4-3,12,TRBJ2-7,ASSQESGPYEQY
TRBV27,14,TRBJ2-7,ASTPLGQISSYEQY
TRBV2,12,TRBJ2-2,ASRVQGHTGELF
TRBV6-1,11,TRBJ2-3,ATLQRLIYTQY
TRBV2,14,TRBJ2-3,ASSEGTPGSTDTQY
TRBV9,14,TRBJ2-1,ASSVVGGVRGNEQF
TRBV2,12,TRBJ2-7,ASSALGGAYEQY
TRBV19,13,TRBJ1-5,ASKWTVYSNQPQH
TRBV7-8,11,TRBJ1-1,ASSLLDDTEAF
TRBV10-3,13,TRBJ1-5,AISESGGFVQPQH